This TCR beta chain was observed in a study of post-analysis software for immune sequencing data. About the study: Some patients lacked subtype; others had relapsing-remitting, secondary progressive or progressive-relapsing disease.

In the case of this clonotype: The antigen is undetermined.

V was pared by 0 bases and J by 5 bases, with 6 bases between. There are 13 residues in the CDR3. Germline V gene lookup returns CDR1 MNHEY and CDR2 SMNVEV (reference sequence). cDNA libraries for TCR beta contained unique molecular identifiers. T cells, about 0.9 to 11 million of them, yielded 500,000 to 600,000 cDNA molecules. TCRdb re-called the PCR reads through MiXCR, storing one row per CDR3 protein. The table records fewer than 600,000 distinct CDR3 sequences, approximately 46% of them present only once. Findings and caveats of the study: Controls' normalized Chao1 diversity significantly exceeded that of multiple sclerosis patients. Batch-mates among the samples co-clustered strongly by F measure. Included in a set of about five TRBV segments more frequent in patients than controls were TRBV5-6, TRBV5-1 and TRBV20-1.

The TCR sequence derives from a girl between 5 and 17 years old with multiple sclerosis. Sequenced material: blood. V usage is TRBV27 and J usage is TRBJ2-3; D unclear. CDR3 nucleotide sequence: TGTGCCAGCAGTTTATCGATTGGAGATACGCAGTATTTT. It encodes CASSLSIGDTQYF.